This T cell receptor beta chain came from a study of blood T cell repertoires in COVID-19. Study-wide background: Samples of COVID-19 (acute and convalescent) were obtained from the United States, Italy and Spain. Sources were T cells, B-cell-depleted T cells, or PBMCs; the material itself was cDNA or gDNA.

Some clones are missing from TCRdb's copy, which holds only in-frame ones; the method was immunoSEQ multiplex PCR. This table has 130,000 or so clones, about four fifths appearing once. CDR3 length equals 13 residues. Germline assignment: CDR1 SGHRS and CDR2 YFSETQ. Trimming cost V 3 bases and J 2 bases, with 8 bases left between them. Sequencing was performed on peripheral blood. The rearrangement uses TRBV5-1 and TRBJ2-5; D is possibly TRBD2 (6 bases). The source of this sequence is a woman of 80 years or more with acute or convalescent COVID-19. The CDR3 sequence is CASSWDLQETQYF. The DNA of the CDR3 is TGCGCCAGCAGCTGGGACTTACAAGAGACCCAGTACTTC.